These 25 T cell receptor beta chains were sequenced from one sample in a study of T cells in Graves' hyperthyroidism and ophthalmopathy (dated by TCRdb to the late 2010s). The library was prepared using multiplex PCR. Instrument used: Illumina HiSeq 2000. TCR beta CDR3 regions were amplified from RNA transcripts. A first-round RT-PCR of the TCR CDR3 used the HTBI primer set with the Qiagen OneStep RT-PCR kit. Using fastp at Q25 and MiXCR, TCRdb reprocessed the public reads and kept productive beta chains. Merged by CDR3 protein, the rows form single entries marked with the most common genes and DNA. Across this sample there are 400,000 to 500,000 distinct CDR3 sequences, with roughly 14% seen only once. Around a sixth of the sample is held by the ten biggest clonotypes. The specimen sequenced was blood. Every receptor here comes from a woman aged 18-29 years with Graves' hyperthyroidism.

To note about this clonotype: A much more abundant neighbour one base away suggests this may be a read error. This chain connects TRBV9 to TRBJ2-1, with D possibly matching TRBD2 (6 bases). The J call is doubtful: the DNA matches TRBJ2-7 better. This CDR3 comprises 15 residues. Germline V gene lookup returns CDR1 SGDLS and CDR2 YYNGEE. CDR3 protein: CASTGLIRGYNEQYF. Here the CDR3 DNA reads TGTGCCAGCACTGGGCTCATCCGGGGGTACAATGAGCAGTACTTC.

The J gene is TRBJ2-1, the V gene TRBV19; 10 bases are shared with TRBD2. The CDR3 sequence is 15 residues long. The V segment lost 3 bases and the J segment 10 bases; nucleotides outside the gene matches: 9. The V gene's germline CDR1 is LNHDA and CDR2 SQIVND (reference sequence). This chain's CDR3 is CASSIGASGRNEQFF. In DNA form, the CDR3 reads TGTGCCAGTAGTATCGGGGCTAGCGGGAGAAACGAGCAGTTCTTC.

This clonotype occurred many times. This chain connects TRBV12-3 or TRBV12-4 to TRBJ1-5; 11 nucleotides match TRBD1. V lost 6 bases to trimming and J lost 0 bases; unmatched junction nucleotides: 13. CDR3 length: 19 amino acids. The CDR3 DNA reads TGTGCCAGCAGGGACAGGGGGCTGCTTGGGGACTATAGCAATCAGCCCCAGCATTTT. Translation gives CASRDRGLLGDYSNQPQHF.

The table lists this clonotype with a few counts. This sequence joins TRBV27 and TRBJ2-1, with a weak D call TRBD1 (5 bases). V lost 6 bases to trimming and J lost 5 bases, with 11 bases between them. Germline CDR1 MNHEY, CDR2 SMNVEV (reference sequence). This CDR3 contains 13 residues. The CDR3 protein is CASRLTGNNEQFF. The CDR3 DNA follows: TGTGCCAGCAGGCTCACAGGTAACAATGAGCAGTTCTTC.

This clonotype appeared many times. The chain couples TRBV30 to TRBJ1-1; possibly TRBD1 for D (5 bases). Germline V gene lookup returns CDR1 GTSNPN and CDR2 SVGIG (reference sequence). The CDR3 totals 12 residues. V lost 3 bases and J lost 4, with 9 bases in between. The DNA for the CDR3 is TGTGCCTGGAGGGGGGGGGGCACTGAAGCTTTCTTT. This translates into CAWRGGGTEAFF.

CDR3 nucleotide sequence: TGTGCCAGCAGTGTAATAGCGGGAATGAACACCGGGGAGCTGTTTTTT. Its translation: CASSVIAGMNTGELFF. The chain uses TRBV6-4 and TRBJ2-2; 8 bases align to TRBD2. Germline CDR1 reads MRHNA; CDR2 reads SNTAGT. The ends lost 4 bases at V and 1 base at J; junction bases unmatched: 5. The CDR3 extends over 16 amino acids.

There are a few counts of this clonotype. The CDR3 is CATPSETVRAFF. Written as DNA, the CDR3 is TGTGCCACCCCCTCCGAGACAGTGCGTGCTTTCTTT. The genes are TRBV24-1 and TRBJ1-1; a weak D match, TRBD1 (5 bases). The V end was cut by 9 bases, the J end by 11 bases, with 18 bases between. This CDR3 is 12 amino acids long. Germline loops: CDR1 KGHDR, CDR2 SFDVKD.

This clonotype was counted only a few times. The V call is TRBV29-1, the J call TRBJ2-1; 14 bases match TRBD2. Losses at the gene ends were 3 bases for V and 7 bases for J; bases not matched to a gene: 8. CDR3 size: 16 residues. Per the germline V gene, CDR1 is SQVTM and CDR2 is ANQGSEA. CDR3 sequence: CSVDLTGTSGSNEQFF. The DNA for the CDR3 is TGCAGCGTTGATCTTACCGGGACTAGCGGGAGTAATGAGCAGTTCTTC.

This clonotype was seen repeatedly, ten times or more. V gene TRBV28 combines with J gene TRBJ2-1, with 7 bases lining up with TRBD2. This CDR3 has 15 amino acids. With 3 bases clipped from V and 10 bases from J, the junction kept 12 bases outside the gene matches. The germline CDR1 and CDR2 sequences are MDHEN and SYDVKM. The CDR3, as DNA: TGTGCCAGCAGTTTCGGCGCGGGAGTTGTTTTAGAGCAGTTCTTC. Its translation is CASSFGAGVVLEQFF.

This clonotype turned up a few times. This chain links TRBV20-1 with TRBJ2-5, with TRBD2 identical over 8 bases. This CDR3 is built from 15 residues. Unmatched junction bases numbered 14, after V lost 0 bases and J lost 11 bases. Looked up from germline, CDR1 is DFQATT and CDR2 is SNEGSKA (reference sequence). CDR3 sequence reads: CSARDGSSGVEGQYF. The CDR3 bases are TGCAGTGCTAGAGATGGGAGTAGCGGGGTGGAAGGACAGTACTTC.

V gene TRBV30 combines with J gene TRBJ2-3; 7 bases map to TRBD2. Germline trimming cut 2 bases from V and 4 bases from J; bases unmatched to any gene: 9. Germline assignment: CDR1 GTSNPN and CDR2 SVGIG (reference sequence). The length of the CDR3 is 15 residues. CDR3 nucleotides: TGTGCCTGGAGTCAGGGTAGCGGGCCGTCAGATACGCAGTATTTT. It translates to CAWSQGSGPSDTQYF.

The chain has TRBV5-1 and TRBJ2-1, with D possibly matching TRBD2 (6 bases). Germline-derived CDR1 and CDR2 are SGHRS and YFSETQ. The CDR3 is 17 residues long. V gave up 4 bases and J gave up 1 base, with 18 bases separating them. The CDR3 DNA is TGCGCCAGCAGCACCGGACTAACGGGAGTTTCCTACAATGAGCAGTTCTTC. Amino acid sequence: CASSTGLTGVSYNEQFF.

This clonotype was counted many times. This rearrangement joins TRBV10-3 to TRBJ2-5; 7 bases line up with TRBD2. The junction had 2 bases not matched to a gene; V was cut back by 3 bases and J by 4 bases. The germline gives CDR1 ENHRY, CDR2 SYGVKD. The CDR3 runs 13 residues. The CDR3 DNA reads TGTGCCATCAGTGAAGGGACTACAGAGACCCAGTACTTC. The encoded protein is CAISEGTTETQYF.

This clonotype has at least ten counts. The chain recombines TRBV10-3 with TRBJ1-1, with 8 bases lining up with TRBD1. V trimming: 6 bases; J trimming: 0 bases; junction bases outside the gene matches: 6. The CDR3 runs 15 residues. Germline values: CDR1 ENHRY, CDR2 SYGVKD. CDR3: CAISWDRNMNTEAFF. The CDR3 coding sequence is TGTGCCATCAGCTGGGACAGGAACATGAACACTGAAGCTTTCTTT.

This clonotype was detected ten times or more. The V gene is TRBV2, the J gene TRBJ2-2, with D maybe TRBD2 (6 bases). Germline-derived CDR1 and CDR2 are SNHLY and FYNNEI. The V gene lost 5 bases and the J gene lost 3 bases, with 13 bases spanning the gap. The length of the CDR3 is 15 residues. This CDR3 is CASSLLAPDTGELFF. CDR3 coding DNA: TGTGCCAGCAGTCTCCTAGCGCCAGACACCGGGGAGCTGTTTTTT.

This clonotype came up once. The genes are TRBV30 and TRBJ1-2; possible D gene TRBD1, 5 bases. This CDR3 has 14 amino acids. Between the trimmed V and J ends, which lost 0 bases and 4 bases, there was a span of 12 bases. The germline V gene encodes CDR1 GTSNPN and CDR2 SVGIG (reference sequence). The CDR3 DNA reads TGTGCCTGGAGTGTACGTCTCGGGGCCTATGGCTACACCTTC. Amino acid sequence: CAWSVRLGAYGYTF.

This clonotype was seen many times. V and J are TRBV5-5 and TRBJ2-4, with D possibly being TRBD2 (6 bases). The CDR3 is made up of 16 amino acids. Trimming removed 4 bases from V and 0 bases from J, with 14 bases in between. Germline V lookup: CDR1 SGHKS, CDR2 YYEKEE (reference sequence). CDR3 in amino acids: CASSATGGEAKNIQYF. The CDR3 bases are TGTGCCAGCAGCGCAACAGGAGGGGAAGCCAAAAACATTCAGTACTTC. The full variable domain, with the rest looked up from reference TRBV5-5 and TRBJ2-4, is DAGVTQSPTHLIKTRGQQVTLRCSPISGHKSVSWYQQVLGQGPQFIFQYYEKEERGRGNFPDRFSARQFPNYSSELNVNALLLGDSALYLCASSATGGEAKNIQYFGAGTRLSVL.

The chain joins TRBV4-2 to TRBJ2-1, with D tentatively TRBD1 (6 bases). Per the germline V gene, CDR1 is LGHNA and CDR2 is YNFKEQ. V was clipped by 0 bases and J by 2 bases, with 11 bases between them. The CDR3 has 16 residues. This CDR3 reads CASSQDGGGPYNEQFF. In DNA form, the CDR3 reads TGTGCCAGCAGCCAAGATGGGGGCGGTCCCTACAATGAGCAGTTCTTC.

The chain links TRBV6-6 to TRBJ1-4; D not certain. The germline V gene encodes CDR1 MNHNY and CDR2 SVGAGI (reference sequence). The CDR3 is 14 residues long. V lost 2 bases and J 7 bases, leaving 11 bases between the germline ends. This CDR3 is CASSYGWEGEKLFF. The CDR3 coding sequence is TGTGCCAGCAGTTACGGGTGGGAGGGTGAAAAACTGTTTTTT.

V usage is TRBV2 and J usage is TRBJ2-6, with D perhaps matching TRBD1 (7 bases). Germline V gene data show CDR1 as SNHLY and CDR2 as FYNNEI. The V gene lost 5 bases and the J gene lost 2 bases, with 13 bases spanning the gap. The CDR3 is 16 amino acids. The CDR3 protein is CASSQQGGAGANVLTF. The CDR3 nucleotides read TGTGCCAGCAGTCAGCAGGGGGGCGCTGGGGCCAACGTCCTGACTTTC.

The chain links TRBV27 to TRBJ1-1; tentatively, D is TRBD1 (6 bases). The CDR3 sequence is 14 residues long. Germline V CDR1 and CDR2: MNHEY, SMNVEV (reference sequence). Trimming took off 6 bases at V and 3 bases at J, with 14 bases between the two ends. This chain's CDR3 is CASSHRGGHTEAFF. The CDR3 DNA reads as TGTGCCAGCAGCCATCGAGGGGGGCACACTGAAGCTTTCTTT.

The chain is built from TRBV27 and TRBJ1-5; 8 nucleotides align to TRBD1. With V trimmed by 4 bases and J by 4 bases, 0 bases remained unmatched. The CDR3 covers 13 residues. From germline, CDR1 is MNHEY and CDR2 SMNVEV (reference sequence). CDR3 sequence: CASSWDRNQPQHF. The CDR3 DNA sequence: TGTGCCAGCAGTTGGGACAGGAATCAGCCCCAGCATTTT.

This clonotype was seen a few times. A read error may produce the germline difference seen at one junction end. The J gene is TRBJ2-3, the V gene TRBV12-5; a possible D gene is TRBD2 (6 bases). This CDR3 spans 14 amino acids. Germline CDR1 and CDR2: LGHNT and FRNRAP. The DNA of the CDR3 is TGTGCTAGTGATTTGGTGGACTCCGGGGGTACGCAGTATTTT. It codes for CASDLVDSGGTQYF.

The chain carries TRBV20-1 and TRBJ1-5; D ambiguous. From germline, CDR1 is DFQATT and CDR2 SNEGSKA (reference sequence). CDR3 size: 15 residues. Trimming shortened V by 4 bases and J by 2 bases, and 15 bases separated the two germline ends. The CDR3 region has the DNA TGCAGTGCTACCTCTCCGGACTACGGCAATCAGCCCCAGCATTTT. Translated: CSATSPDYGNQPQHF.

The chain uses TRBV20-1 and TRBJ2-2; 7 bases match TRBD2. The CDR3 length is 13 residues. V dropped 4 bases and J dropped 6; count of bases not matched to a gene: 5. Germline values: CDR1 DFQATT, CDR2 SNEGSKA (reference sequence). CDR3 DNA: TGCAGTGCTACCACTAGCGCGGCCGGGGAGCTGTTTTTT. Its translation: CSATTSAAGELFF.